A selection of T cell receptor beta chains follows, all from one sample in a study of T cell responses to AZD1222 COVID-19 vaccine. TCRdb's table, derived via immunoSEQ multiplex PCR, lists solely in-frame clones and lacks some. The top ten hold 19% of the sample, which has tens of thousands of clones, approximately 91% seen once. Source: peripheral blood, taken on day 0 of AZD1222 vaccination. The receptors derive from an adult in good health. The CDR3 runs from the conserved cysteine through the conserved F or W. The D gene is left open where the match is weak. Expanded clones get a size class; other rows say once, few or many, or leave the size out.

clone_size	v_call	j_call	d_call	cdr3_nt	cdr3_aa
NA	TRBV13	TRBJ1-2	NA	TGTGCCAGCAGCTTATTGCAGGGGAGCTATGGCTACACCTTC	CASSLLQGSYGYTF
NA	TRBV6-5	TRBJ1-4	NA	TGTGCCAGCAGGGTGGGAGCTAATGAAAAACTGTTTTTT	CASRVGANEKLFF
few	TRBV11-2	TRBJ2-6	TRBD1	TGTGCCAGCAGCCCCAGACAGGGTGCTGGGGCCAACGTCCTGACTTTC	CASSPRQGAGANVLTF
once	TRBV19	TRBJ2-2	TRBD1	TGTGCCAGTAGTGGGGACAGGGGTACCGGGGAGCTGTTTTTT	CASSGDRGTGELFF
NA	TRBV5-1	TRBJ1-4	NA	TGCGCCAGCAGCTCTAGCACAACTAATGAAAAACTGTTTTTT	CASSSSTTNEKLFF
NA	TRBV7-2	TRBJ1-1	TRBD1	TGTGCCAGCAGCTTGGGACAGTACACTGAAGCTTTCTTT	CASSLGQYTEAFF
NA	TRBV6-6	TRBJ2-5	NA	TGTGCCAGCAGTACCCCCGTGGCCGCTGGGGAGACCCAGTACTTC	CASSTPVAAGETQYF
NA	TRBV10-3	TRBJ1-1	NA	TGTGCCATCAGGTTCGGAGCCAACACTGAAGCTTTCTTT	CAIRFGANTEAFF
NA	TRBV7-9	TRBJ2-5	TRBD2	TGTGCCAGCAGCTCAGGACTAGCGGGACGGGAGACCCAGTACTTC	CASSSGLAGRETQYF
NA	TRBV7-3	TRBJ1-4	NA	TGTGCCAGCAGCTTAATGAGGGGCAGGGAGAATGAAAAACTGTTTTTT	CASSLMRGRENEKLFF
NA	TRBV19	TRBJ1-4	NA	TGTGCCAGTAGTATTGTGGCAGCTAATGAAAAACTGTTTTTT	CASSIVAANEKLFF
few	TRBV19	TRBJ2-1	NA	TGTGCCAGTAGCGGGGGGACAGACGGTAGTGAGCAGTTCTTC	CASSGGTDGSEQFF
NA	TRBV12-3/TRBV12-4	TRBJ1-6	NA	TGTGCCAGCAGTTTTCGACAGATATCACCCCTCCACTTT	CASSFRQISPLHF
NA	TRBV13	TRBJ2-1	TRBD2	TGTGCCAGCAGCCACCCCCGGGAGGGGGTCTATGAGCAGTTCTTC	CASSHPREGVYEQFF
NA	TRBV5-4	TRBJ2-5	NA	TGTGCCAGCAGCTTGAAGCTGGCAGGGGCCGGGGAGACCCAGTACTTC	CASSLKLAGAGETQYF
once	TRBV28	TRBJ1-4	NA	TGTGCCAGCAGTCCCCTGACTGAAAAACTGTTTTTT	CASSPLTEKLFF
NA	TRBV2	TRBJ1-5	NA	TGTGCCAGCAGTGTGATTAGCAATCAGCCCCAGCATTTT	CASSVISNQPQHF
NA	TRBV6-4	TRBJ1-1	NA	TGTGCCAGCAGAAGGGGATGGAACACTGAAGCTTTCTTT	CASRRGWNTEAFF
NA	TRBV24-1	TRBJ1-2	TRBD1	TGTGCCACCAGTGATGAGGGGGCAGATGGCTACACCTTC	CATSDEGADGYTF
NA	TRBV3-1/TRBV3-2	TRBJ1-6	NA	TGTGCCAGCGGAGGAAGGGGCCTTAGTCATTCACCCCTCCACTTT	CASGGRGLSHSPLHF
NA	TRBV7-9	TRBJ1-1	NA	TGTGCCAGCAGCACCGGGGGGACTGAAGCTTTCTTT	CASSTGGTEAFF
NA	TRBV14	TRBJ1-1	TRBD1	TGTGCCAGCAGCCAAGAATGGGTGACTGGGACAGGGGACACTGAAGCTTTCTTT	CASSQEWVTGTGDTEAFF
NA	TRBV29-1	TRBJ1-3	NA	TGCAGCGCACAGGACCCAACTCAGGGAAACACCATATATTTT	CSAQDPTQGNTIYF
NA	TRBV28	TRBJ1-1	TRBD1	TGTGCCAGCAGTGGCAGGGGGGGGGTAAGCACTGAAGCTTTCTTT	CASSGRGGVSTEAFF
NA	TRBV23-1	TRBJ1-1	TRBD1	TGCGCCAGCAGTCAACAGGACAGGGTGAACACTGAAGCTTTCTTT	CASSQQDRVNTEAFF
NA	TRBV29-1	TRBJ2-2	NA	TGCAGCGTTGAAGATAAGGGGCTAGTAGGAACCGGGGAGCTGTTTTTT	CSVEDKGLVGTGELFF
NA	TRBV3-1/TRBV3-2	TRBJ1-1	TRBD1	TGTGCCAGCAGCCCGGGACAGGGGAACACTGAAGCTTTCTTT	CASSPGQGNTEAFF
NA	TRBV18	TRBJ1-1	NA	TGTGCCAGCTCACCGATACGGGACGGTGAGAACACTGAAGCTTTCTTT	CASSPIRDGENTEAFF
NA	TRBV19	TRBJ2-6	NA	TGTGCCAGTAGTAGGGGCGCTGGGGCCAACGTCCTGACTTTC	CASSRGAGANVLTF
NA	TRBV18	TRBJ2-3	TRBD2	TGTGCCAGCTCACCACGGGCGGGAGGGGCGTCAGATACGCAGTATTTT	CASSPRAGGASDTQYF
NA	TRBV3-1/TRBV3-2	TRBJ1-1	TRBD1	TGTGCCAGCAGCCAAGATGACAGGGCGAGGGTTGAAGCTTTCTTT	CASSQDDRARVEAFF
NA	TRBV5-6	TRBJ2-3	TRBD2	TGTGCCAGCAGCTCCTCCGGGACTAGCGGCAGCACAGATACGCAGTATTTT	CASSSSGTSGSTDTQYF
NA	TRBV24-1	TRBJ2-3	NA	TGTGCCACCCTAGGAACAGGCACAGATACGCAGTATTTT	CATLGTGTDTQYF
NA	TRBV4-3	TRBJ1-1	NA	TGCGCCAGCAGCCAAGACGCAGGGTACTTGAACACTGAAGCTTTCTTT	CASSQDAGYLNTEAFF
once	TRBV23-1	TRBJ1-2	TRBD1	TGCGCCAGCAGACTACAGGGGAGGGAAGCTAACTATGGCTACACCTTC	CASRLQGREANYGYTF
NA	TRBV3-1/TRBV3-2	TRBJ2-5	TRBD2	TGTGCCAGCAGCCAAGAATGGGCGGGAGTGTTCGAGACCCAGTACTTC	CASSQEWAGVFETQYF
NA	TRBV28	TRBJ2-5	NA	TGTGCCAGCAGTCGGACAATCCAAGAGACCCAGTACTTC	CASSRTIQETQYF
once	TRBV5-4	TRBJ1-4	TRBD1	TGTGCCAGCAGCATACGACAGGGGTTTAATGAAAAACTGTTTTTT	CASSIRQGFNEKLFF
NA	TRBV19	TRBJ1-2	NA	TGTGCCAGTAGTATTAGGGGTCTCCACGGCTACACCTTC	CASSIRGLHGYTF
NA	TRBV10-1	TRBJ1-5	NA	TGCGCCAGCAGTGACGGGAGGGTCTATAGCAATCAGCCCCAGCATTTT	CASSDGRVYSNQPQHF
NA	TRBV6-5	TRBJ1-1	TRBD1	TGTGCCAGCAGTCCAGGGGGGGTTCGCACTGAAGCTTTCTTT	CASSPGGVRTEAFF
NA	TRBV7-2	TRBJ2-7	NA	TGTGCCAGCAGCCGTGACACAGGGCTCTACGAGCAGTACTTC	CASSRDTGLYEQYF
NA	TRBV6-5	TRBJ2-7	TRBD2	TGTGCCAGCAGCAGACTAGCGGGAGAAAGCGAGCAGTACTTC	CASSRLAGESEQYF
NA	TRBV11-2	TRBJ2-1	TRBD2	TGTGCCAGCAGCTTCGGACTAGCGGGTAGCAATGAGCAGTTCTTC	CASSFGLAGSNEQFF
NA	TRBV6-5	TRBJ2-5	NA	TGTGCCAGCAGTTACTCGAGGGCGGAAGCCCAGTACTTC	CASSYSRAEAQYF
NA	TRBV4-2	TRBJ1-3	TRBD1	TGTGCCAGCAGCCCGGACAGGGGGCAGGGAAACACCATATATTTT	CASSPDRGQGNTIYF
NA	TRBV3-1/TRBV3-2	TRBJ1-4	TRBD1	TGTGCCAGCAGCCTTTTCAGACAGGGGGAGAATGAAAAACTGTTTTTT	CASSLFRQGENEKLFF
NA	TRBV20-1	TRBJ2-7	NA	TGCAGTGCTAGAGACCAGTACGAGCAGTACTTC	CSARDQYEQYF
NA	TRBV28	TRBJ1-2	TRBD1	TGTGCCAGCACCCAAGGACAGGGTCGAAGTGGCTACACCTTC	CASTQGQGRSGYTF
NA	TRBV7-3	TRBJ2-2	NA	TGTGCCAGCAGCCCAGAGGGCCCTTCGAACACCGGGGAGCTGTTTTTT	CASSPEGPSNTGELFF
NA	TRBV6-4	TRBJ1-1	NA	TGTGCCAGCAGTCCATACGGGGAGAGAGACACTGAAGCTTTCTTT	CASSPYGERDTEAFF
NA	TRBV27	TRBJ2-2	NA	TGTGCCAGCAGCTCTACCACCGGGGAGCTGTTTTTT	CASSSTTGELFF